This entry lists 4 T cell receptor beta chains sequenced from one sample in a study of cytomegalovirus exposure and HLA in healthy donors. The PCR used 60 Vbeta and 13 Jbeta primers. Generated by immunoSEQ multiplex PCR, the TCRdb table keeps only in-frame clones and is missing some. The sample has about 200,000 clones; roughly 80% are singletons. Sequencing was performed on PBMCs. These TCRs come from a man younger than 40 in good health and CMV-seronegative.

The J gene is TRBJ1-4, the V gene TRBV5-4; 7 nucleotides align to TRBD1. J gave up 5 bases and V 3 bases, and 7 bases lay outside the gene matches. Per germline, CDR1 SGHNT and CDR2 YYREEE (reference sequence). The CDR3 consists of 15 residues. This CDR3 reads CASSSRQGRNEKLFF. Here the CDR3 DNA reads TGTGCCAGCAGCTCCCGACAGGGACGAAATGAAAAACTGTTTTTT.

This clone was recorded a few times. The V and J genes are TRBV5-1 and TRBJ2-1, with 7 bases lining up with TRBD2. This CDR3 spans 11 amino acids. Germline trimming cut 3 bases from V and 9 bases from J; bases unmatched to any gene: 0. Germline V gene data show CDR1 as SGHRS and CDR2 as YFSETQ. This CDR3 is CASSWGGEQFF. CDR3 nucleotide sequence: TGCGCCAGCAGCTGGGGGGGTGAGCAGTTCTTC.

The chain carries TRBV11-2 and TRBJ2-7; 12 bases match TRBD2. The CDR3 totals 17 residues. The V and J ends lost 4 bases and 7 bases, in that order; junction bases with no gene match: 14. Per germline, CDR1 SGHAT and CDR2 FQNNGV. CDR3 protein: CASSSTLLAGGPEEQYF. The CDR3 nucleotides read TGTGCCAGCAGCTCAACCCTTCTAGCGGGGGGGCCGGAAGAGCAGTACTTC.

This clone was seen only a few times. The rearrangement uses TRBV5-1 and TRBJ2-7, with D unresolved. V was cut by 6 bases and J by 1 base, with 14 bases left in between. The length of the CDR3 is 14 residues. The germline CDR1 and CDR2 sequences are SGHRS and YFSETQ. CDR3 sequence: CASTPEAVSYEQYF. The CDR3, as DNA: TGCGCCAGCACCCCCGAGGCAGTATCCTACGAGCAGTACTTC.